This paragraph covers one T cell receptor beta chain sequence. Its antigen is currently unknown. This specimen belongs to a study of cytomegalovirus exposure and HLA in healthy donors. Study-wide results and limits: The listing of roughly 160 TCR beta chains classed them as cytomegalovirus-associated. Testing in vitro showed a few CMV-associated chains specific for CMV antigens. Usually a TCR sequence was rare, but some public TCRs were found in many donors. High specificity and sensitivity for cytomegalovirus status were reported for the classifier.

CDR1 is SGHNT and CDR2 is YENEEA in the germline V gene. V was shortened by 8 bases and J by 6 bases, with 13 bases between the two germline ends. The CDR3 has 13 amino acids. Only in-frame clones appear in the TCRdb table, and some are missing; sequencing was by immunoSEQ multiplex PCR. The data show about 120,000 clones, more than 75% seen once. This TCR was recovered from a woman aged 25 to 39 in good health and CMV-seronegative. Material: PBMCs. The gene calls are TRBV11-3 and TRBJ2-2; a possible D gene is TRBD2 (6 bases). Here the CDR3 DNA reads TGTGCCAGCTATAGTAGGAGGGCCGGGGAGCTGTTTTTT. Translating it yields CASYSRRAGELFF.